A selection of T cell receptor beta chains follows, all from one sample in a study of neurological immune-mediated disorders. TCRdb recomputed calls from the 5' RACE reads with MiXCR, one row per CDR3 protein. The data contain about 40,000 distinct CDR3 sequences, around 13% of them singletons. The sample comprised CD4+ T cells from blood. These receptors originate from a woman aged 55 to 70 with HTLV-1-associated myelopathy (HAM/TSP). Both conserved end residues are part of each CDR3. D genes are given only for firm matches. The size entry is marked missing in some rows and otherwise reads once, few, many or a size class.

D	V	J	size	DNA	CDR3
TRBD2	TRBV5-1	TRBJ2-3	many	TGCGCCAGCAGCCAGGGACTAGCAGAAGATACGCAGTATTTT	CASSQGLAEDTQYF
-	TRBV20-1	TRBJ2-7	many	TGCAGTGCCTCGACGGGGGTTTCCTACGAGCAGTACTTC	CSASTGVSYEQYF
-	TRBV7-8	TRBJ1-6	few	TGTGCCAGCAGCTTAGCGGCAGGGGAGAATTCACCCCTCCACTTT	CASSLAAGENSPLHF
-	TRBV20-1	TRBJ1-4	medium-sized	TGCAGTGCTGGCCTGGGTCAGACAAATGAAAAACTGTTTTTT	CSAGLGQTNEKLFF
-	TRBV20-1	TRBJ1-4	many	TGCAGTGCTAGACCCATGAATGAAAAACTGTTTTTT	CSARPMNEKLFF
-	TRBV20-1	TRBJ1-1	many	TGCAGTGCTAGAGGGGGGGGGGTCACTGAAGCTTTCTTT	CSARGGGVTEAFF
-	TRBV5-5	TRBJ2-2	many	TGTGCCAGCAGCTTAAACACGGCCGGGGAGCTGTTTTTT	CASSLNTAGELFF
TRBD1	TRBV5-1	TRBJ1-4	many	TGCGCCAGCAGCTTGCCGCCCGGGACAGGGAGAACTAATGAAAAACTGTTTTTT	CASSLPPGTGRTNEKLFF
-	TRBV7-2	TRBJ2-5	many	TGTGCCAGCAGCTTAGGGCTAGGAAAGACCCAGTACTTC	CASSLGLGKTQYF
TRBD2	TRBV5-1	TRBJ2-1	many	TGCGCCAGCAGCCGCGGACTAGCGGGGTCTGAGCAGTTCTTC	CASSRGLAGSEQFF
-	TRBV20-1	TRBJ1-1	many	TGCAGTGCTAAAGACAGGCACACTGAAGCTTTCTTT	CSAKDRHTEAFF
-	TRBV7-9	TRBJ1-2	many	TGTGCCGTCTCTCACAGGGAGTCGGAGCGCTATGGCTACACCTTC	CAVSHRESERYGYTF
-	TRBV15	TRBJ2-7	-	TGTGCCACCAGCAGGGCTGGGCAGGGGAGGGTGTACGAGCAGTACTTC	CATSRAGQGRVYEQYF
-	TRBV29-1	TRBJ1-1	many	TGCAGCGTTTACGGGGTAGGTGGTGTTGAAGCTTTCTTT	CSVYGVGGVEAFF
-	TRBV20-1	TRBJ2-5	many	TGCAGTGCTAGAGCGGGCGTATCCCAAGAGACCCAGTACTTC	CSARAGVSQETQYF
-	TRBV5-1	TRBJ2-3	many	TGCGCCAGCAGCTCACTGGACGGAAGCACAGATACGCAGTATTTT	CASSSLDGSTDTQYF
-	TRBV6-5	TRBJ2-1	many	TGTGCCAGCAGTCCCGACATCTGGACCTACAATGAGCAGTTCTTC	CASSPDIWTYNEQFF
TRBD1	TRBV5-1	TRBJ2-4	many	TGCGCCAGCAGGCGAACCGGGACAGGGGGCGCGCTGGGAAACATTCAGTACTTC	CASRRTGTGGALGNIQYF
-	TRBV4-2	TRBJ2-2	many	TGTGCCAGCAGCCGAGGGGGGACAGTAAACACCGGGGAGCTGTTTTTT	CASSRGGTVNTGELFF
-	TRBV20-1	TRBJ1-1	many	TGCAGTGCTAGAGATCCATTCGTGGGGAACACTGAAGCTTTCTTT	CSARDPFVGNTEAFF
TRBD2	TRBV5-6	TRBJ2-1	few	TGTGCCAGCAGCTTGATGGGACTAGCGGGAGTCAATGAGCAGTTCTTC	CASSLMGLAGVNEQFF
TRBD2	TRBV5-1	TRBJ2-5	-	TGCGCCGGCAGGGAAGTGACTAGCGGGGAAGAGACCCAGTACTTC	CAGREVTSGEETQYF
-	TRBV20-1	TRBJ2-1	-	TGCAGTGCAATAAGGGGGGGCTACAATGAGCAGTTCTTC	CSAIRGGYNEQFF
-	TRBV11-1	TRBJ1-2	-	TGTGCCAGCAGCTTAGGGGACCACGGCTACACCTTC	CASSLGDHGYTF
-	TRBV5-1	TRBJ2-3	many	TGCGCCAGCAGCTTTCGATCAGAAGTCCCAGATACGCAGTATTTT	CASSFRSEVPDTQYF
-	TRBV5-1	TRBJ1-2	many	TGCGCCAGCAGCTTGGTCGGAGGCCGGGGAGGCTACACCTTC	CASSLVGGRGGYTF
-	TRBV15	TRBJ1-4	many	TGTGCCACCAGCAGAGTCTCTGGGAAAAATGAAAAACTGTTTTTT	CATSRVSGKNEKLFF
-	TRBV7-2	TRBJ2-1	many	TGTGCCAGCAGCCCCGGCTTCAGGGGAGCCGATGAGCAGTTCTTC	CASSPGFRGADEQFF
TRBD1	TRBV10-2	TRBJ2-7	-	TGCGCCAGCAGTGAGGTGGACAGGTGGAGCTCCTACGAGCAGTACTTC	CASSEVDRWSSYEQYF
TRBD1	TRBV20-1	TRBJ1-1	many	TGCAGTGCAGGGGGCCCCAGGGGAGGGATCACTGAAGCTTTCTTT	CSAGGPRGGITEAFF
-	TRBV18	TRBJ1-5	many	TGTGCCAGCTCACGTCTCAGGGGCAATCAGCCCCAGCATTTT	CASSRLRGNQPQHF
TRBD1	TRBV12-3/TRBV12-4	TRBJ1-1	many	TGTGCCAGCACCCTCCTTACAGGGGAGGGCACTGAAGCTTTCTTT	CASTLLTGEGTEAFF
-	TRBV4-1	TRBJ1-5	many	TGCGCCAGCAGCCAAGATGTTAAATCAGGGCCCCAGCATTTT	CASSQDVKSGPQHF
-	TRBV6-5	TRBJ1-2	many	TGTGCCAGCAGTTACGATCCGACGGATAACTATGGCTACACCTTC	CASSYDPTDNYGYTF
-	TRBV9	TRBJ2-3	many	TGTGCCAGCAGCGTAGTTTCCGGGGGTGGCACAGATACGCAGTATTTT	CASSVVSGGGTDTQYF
-	TRBV2	TRBJ2-3	many	TGTGCCAGCAAGGGGACGGACACAGATACGCAGTATTTT	CASKGTDTDTQYF
-	TRBV5-6	TRBJ1-1	-	TGTGCCAGCAGCCACAGGGCTTGGGAGACTGAAGCTTTCTTT	CASSHRAWETEAFF
-	TRBV5-1	TRBJ1-6	medium-sized	TGCGCCAGCAGCTCGGTCAATGCAGGGGCGAATTCACCCCTCCACTTT	CASSSVNAGANSPLHF
-	TRBV5-1	TRBJ1-6	many	TGCGCCAGACTCGGAAAACCTCCGGGACAAGGGTGTTTTCCCCTCCACTTT	CARLGKPPGQGCFPLHF
TRBD1	TRBV3-1	TRBJ2-5	-	TGTGCCAGCAGCCAGGACGTAGAGGGGGCAGGGGAGACACAGTACTTC	CASSQDVEGAGETQYF
-	TRBV12-3/TRBV12-4	TRBJ2-2	many	TGTGCCAGCTCCTGGACAGCGAACACCGGGGAGCTGTTTTTT	CASSWTANTGELFF
-	TRBV20-1	TRBJ1-2	many	TGCAGTGCTAGAGATAAGGGGAACAGGTCGTACTTCTACACCTTC	CSARDKGNRSYFYTF
-	TRBV9	TRBJ1-3	many	TGTGCCAGCAGCGTGTACTCGACTCCAAGCTCTGGAAACACCATATATTTT	CASSVYSTPSSGNTIYF
-	TRBV20-1	TRBJ1-2	many	TGCAGTGCTAACGCAGGGCTAAACTATGGCTACACCTTC	CSANAGLNYGYTF
-	TRBV4-1	TRBJ1-1	many	TGCGCCAGCAGCCAACCTGGCCGGAACACTGAAGCTTTCTTT	CASSQPGRNTEAFF
-	TRBV20-1	TRBJ2-1	-	TGCAGTGCTAGTGCGGGGAGCTCCTACAATGAGCAGTTCTTC	CSASAGSSYNEQFF
-	TRBV20-1	TRBJ1-4	many	TGCAGTGCTAGAGGCTGGGGAAGGGGATACGAAAAACTGTTTTTT	CSARGWGRGYEKLFF
-	TRBV20-1	TRBJ2-3	medium-sized	TGCAGTGCTCCACGCAACTCAGCCACAGATACGCAGTATTTT	CSAPRNSATDTQYF
TRBD1	TRBV7-7	TRBJ1-3	-	TGTGCCAGCAGCTTAGGGACAGGGTTCGGAAACACCATATATTTT	CASSLGTGFGNTIYF
-	TRBV20-1	TRBJ1-6	many	TGCAGTGCTGATCCTCAGGGAGGCAATTCACCCCTCCACTTT	CSADPQGGNSPLHF
TRBD1	TRBV20-1	TRBJ2-3	many	TGCAGTGCCACCAACGACAGGGTAGAACGAGATACGCAGTATTTT	CSATNDRVERDTQYF
-	TRBV20-1	TRBJ1-4	many	TGCAGTGCTAGAAGTGGGAGTTGGGAAGAAAAACTGTTTTTT	CSARSGSWEEKLFF
-	TRBV7-2	TRBJ1-1	many	TGTGCCAGCAGCTTATCCGTGAACACTGAAGCTTTCTTT	CASSLSVNTEAFF